This entry describes one TCR beta chain. Its antigen remains unknown. The data originate from a study of cytomegalovirus exposure and HLA in healthy donors. Findings and caveats of the study: Donors were assumed by presence/absence analyses to have roughly uniform sequencing depth. Several of the most significant clusters appeared, in a later analysis, to be linked to common viral pathogens. A prior analysis recorded that most TCR beta V segments were productive about 90% or about 30% of the time. TRBV6-2, TRBV6-3 and some other V segments were excluded as indistinguishable.

It was with 60 Vbeta and 13 Jbeta primers that the PCR ran. TCRdb's copy holds only in-frame clones and misses some; the assay was immunoSEQ multiplex PCR. The sample records approximately 140,000 clones, 60% to 85% being singletons. Trimming cost V 0 bases and J 5 bases; bases outside gene matches: 9. The germline V gene has CDR1 LGHNA and CDR2 YSLEER. The CDR3 has 18 residues. Sequencing was done on a sample of PBMCs. The sequence was collected from a man aged 35 to 55 in good health and CMV-seropositive. This sequence joins TRBV4-3 and TRBJ2-3, with 12 bases matching TRBD2. Here the CDR3 DNA reads TGCGCCAGCAGCCAAGATAGGGCTAGCGGGAGGGCGGTAGATACGCAGTATTTT. It specifies CASSQDRASGRAVDTQYF.